Listed below are T cell receptor beta chains from one sample, sequenced in a study of blood T cells in healthy people across ages. TCRdb called the 5' RACE reads again in MiXCR, with one record for every CDR3 protein. The table lists some 900,000 distinct CDR3 sequences, about 44% of them singletons, with under 15% in the top ten. The material sequenced was blood. These receptors originate from a man aged 25 to 45 in good health. Both conserved end residues are part of each CDR3. D genes are given only for firm matches. Part of the rows lack a size; the others show once, few, many or a class for expanded clones.

TRBD1	TRBV9	NA	TRBJ1-1	TGTGCCAGCAGCGTAGAGGGGGGAGCAGGGGGGGGAGCTTTCTTT	CASSVEGGAGGGAFF
TRBD1	TRBV6-4	NA	TRBJ2-7	TGTGCCAGCAGTTACCAGACAGGGGACGAGCAGTACTTC	CASSYQTGDEQYF
TRBD2	TRBV20-1	NA	TRBJ2-7	TGCAGTGCCGCAGCGGGACTTACCTACGAGCAGTACTTC	CSAAAGLTYEQYF
TRBD2	TRBV29-1	once	TRBJ2-2	TGCAGCGTTGAAGATGGGGCTAGCGGGGGGACCGGGGAGCTGTTTTTT	CSVEDGASGGTGELFF
NA	TRBV24-1	NA	TRBJ2-3	TGTGCCACCAGTGATTTTAAGGCAGGGGAATCAGATACGCAGTATTTT	CATSDFKAGESDTQYF
NA	TRBV5-6	NA	TRBJ2-7	TGTGCCAGCAGCTCCACCGTTACAGGGACCTACGAGCAGTACTTC	CASSSTVTGTYEQYF
TRBD2	TRBV2	NA	TRBJ2-5	TGTGCCACCACGGGACTACCGCCAGAGACCCAGTACTTC	CATTGLPPETQYF
TRBD1	TRBV2	NA	TRBJ2-3	TGTGCCAGCAGTGTGGACAGGGCTCTTAGAACAGATACGCAGTATTTT	CASSVDRALRTDTQYF
NA	TRBV12-3/TRBV12-4	NA	TRBJ2-3	TGTGCCAGCAGGGGGTACACAGATACGCAGTATTTT	CASRGYTDTQYF
TRBD2	TRBV12-5	NA	TRBJ2-1	TGTGCTAGTGGTTCTAGCGGGGGGGCCAGTTACAATGAGCAGTTCTTC	CASGSSGGASYNEQFF
TRBD1	TRBV20-1	NA	TRBJ2-7	TGCAGTGGTCAGAGACAGGGGTCCTACGAGCAGTACTTC	CSGQRQGSYEQYF
NA	TRBV20-1	NA	TRBJ2-3	TGCAGTGCTAGAGAAGGGGGGGCTTACGCAGATACGCAGTATTTT	CSAREGGAYADTQYF
TRBD2	TRBV5-5	NA	TRBJ2-5	TGTGCCAGCAGCTTGTCAGGGAGGGGACCAGAGACCCAGTACTTC	CASSLSGRGPETQYF
NA	TRBV10-3	NA	TRBJ2-1	TGTGCCATCAGTGAGTCGCTTGGGGTGGGCTCCTACAATGAGCAGTTCTTC	CAISESLGVGSYNEQFF
TRBD2	TRBV5-1	NA	TRBJ2-7	TGCGCCAGCAGCTTGGCCACGGCTTCAGGACTAGCGGGTTTCGAGCAGTACTTC	CASSLATASGLAGFEQYF
NA	TRBV3-1	once	TRBJ1-6	TGTGCCAGCAGCCAAGATGGAGTTTTTAATTCACCCCTCCACTTT	CASSQDGVFNSPLHF
NA	TRBV7-9	few	TRBJ1-2	TGTGCCAGCAGCTTAAACTCCGAGGGCGGCTACACCTTC	CASSLNSEGGYTF
TRBD1	TRBV12-3/TRBV12-4	few	TRBJ2-3	TGTGCCAGCAGTCGCCTCAGGGGGCACACAGATACGCAGTATTTT	CASSRLRGHTDTQYF
NA	TRBV6-6	NA	TRBJ2-7	TGTGCCAGCAATGGGCAAAAGTCCTACAATGAGCAGTACTTC	CASNGQKSYNEQYF
NA	TRBV28	few	TRBJ1-2	TGTGCCAGCAGCCCGGTCGCTTGGAGGCAATTTGGTGATAACTATGGCTACACCTTC	CASSPVAWRQFGDNYGYTF
NA	TRBV2	NA	TRBJ2-1	TGTGCCAGCAGGAGGGGGGGTCTTGGGGAGCAGTTCTTC	CASRRGGLGEQFF
NA	TRBV29-1	few	TRBJ2-1	TGCAGCGTTGAAGCCAGGAGCAGTGAGCAGTTCTTC	CSVEARSSEQFF
NA	TRBV6-1	NA	TRBJ2-1	TGTGCCAGCAGTGAACAGGATCCCTACAATGAGCAGTTCTTC	CASSEQDPYNEQFF
NA	TRBV12-3/TRBV12-4	NA	TRBJ2-1	TGTGCCAGCAGTTTAGAGTTTAGGGGGACCTCCAAGGGGCAGTTCTTC	CASSLEFRGTSKGQFF
TRBD1	TRBV14	few	TRBJ2-7	TGTGCCAGCAGCCCACCGGGACAGTCCCACTTGGCCGAGCAGTACTTC	CASSPPGQSHLAEQYF
NA	TRBV30	NA	TRBJ1-5	TGTGCCTGGAGTGTACACGGGGGAGTGGGCAATCAGCCCCAGCATTTT	CAWSVHGGVGNQPQHF
NA	TRBV20-1	NA	TRBJ1-2	TGCAGTGCTAGGGAGGATCGGGACTATGGCTACACCTTC	CSAREDRDYGYTF
NA	TRBV20-1	NA	TRBJ1-1	TGCAGTGCACCTCCTGGGGTGGGTACTGAAGCTTTCTTT	CSAPPGVGTEAFF
TRBD1	TRBV7-8	NA	TRBJ1-5	TGTGCCAGCAGGTACCAACCGGGACAGGGGAATCAGCCCCAGCATTTT	CASRYQPGQGNQPQHF
TRBD2	TRBV10-1	NA	TRBJ2-7	TGCGCCAGCAGTTCTAGACTAGCGGGGGAGCAGTACTTC	CASSSRLAGEQYF
NA	TRBV6-2/TRBV6-3	few	TRBJ2-2	TGTGCCAGCAGTTACGGGACCAGGATTGACGGCGAGCTGTTTTTT	CASSYGTRIDGELFF
NA	TRBV28	once	TRBJ2-7	TGTGCCAGCAGTGTAGCCGGCAGGCCCAGGGAGCAGTACTTC	CASSVAGRPREQYF
NA	TRBV3-1	NA	TRBJ1-5	TGTGCCAGCAGCCAAGGAGAGCCGTATAGCGATCAGCCCCAGCATTTT	CASSQGEPYSDQPQHF
TRBD1	TRBV20-1	few	TRBJ1-1	TGCAGTGCCGGGCACCCGGGACAGGGTAACACTGAAGCTTTCTTT	CSAGHPGQGNTEAFF
NA	TRBV21-1	NA	TRBJ1-1	TGTGCCAGCAGCAAAGTGAGGGCCAAGAACACTGAAGCTTTCTTT	CASSKVRAKNTEAFF
NA	TRBV7-9	NA	TRBJ2-6	TGTGCCAGCAGTGGACAGCCTCTGGTGGGGGCCAACGTCCTGACTTTC	CASSGQPLVGANVLTF
TRBD1	TRBV6-5	few	TRBJ2-4	TGTGCCAGCAGTTACGCAACACGGACAGGGGGTCTACAGGACATTCAGTACTTC	CASSYATRTGGLQDIQYF
TRBD2	TRBV5-1	NA	TRBJ2-1	TGCGCCAGCAGCTTGGAGGTTAGCGGGGGGGCCGGTGAGCAGTTCTTC	CASSLEVSGGAGEQFF
NA	TRBV12-3/TRBV12-4	NA	TRBJ2-1	TGTGCCAGCAGTAGGGCGGTCTCCTACAATGAGCAGTTCTTC	CASSRAVSYNEQFF
NA	TRBV20-1	many	TRBJ1-2	TGCAGTGCTAGAGAGGGGGACTATGGCTACACCTTC	CSAREGDYGYTF
TRBD1	TRBV6-6	NA	TRBJ2-7	TGTGCCAGCAGCCCACGAGGGGGCTGGTACGAGCAGTACTTC	CASSPRGGWYEQYF
NA	TRBV4-2	NA	TRBJ1-1	TGTGCCAGCAGCCAAGCGCAGGGCAGGGTTGACACTGAAGCTTTCTTT	CASSQAQGRVDTEAFF
NA	TRBV9	NA	TRBJ1-1	TGTGCCAGCAGCGTCGGGCTCGGGGCCGCTGAAGCTTTCTTT	CASSVGLGAAEAFF
NA	TRBV20-1	NA	TRBJ2-5	TGCAGTGCTAGAGAGCTAGAAACCAGAGAGACCCAGTACTTC	CSARELETRETQYF
NA	TRBV11-3	few	TRBJ2-1	TGTGCCAGCAGCTGGACGGTGGGGGAGCAGTTCTTC	CASSWTVGEQFF
NA	TRBV10-3	few	TRBJ1-2	TGTGCCATCAGTACTACGTCAGGGATAGACTATGGCTACACCTTC	CAISTTSGIDYGYTF
NA	TRBV27	few	TRBJ2-1	TGTGCCAGCTCGACTAGCAATGAGCAGTTCTTC	CASSTSNEQFF
TRBD2	TRBV10-3	NA	TRBJ2-5	TGTGCCATCAAGGGCGGGGGGGGTAGAGAGACCCAGTACTTC	CAIKGGGGRETQYF